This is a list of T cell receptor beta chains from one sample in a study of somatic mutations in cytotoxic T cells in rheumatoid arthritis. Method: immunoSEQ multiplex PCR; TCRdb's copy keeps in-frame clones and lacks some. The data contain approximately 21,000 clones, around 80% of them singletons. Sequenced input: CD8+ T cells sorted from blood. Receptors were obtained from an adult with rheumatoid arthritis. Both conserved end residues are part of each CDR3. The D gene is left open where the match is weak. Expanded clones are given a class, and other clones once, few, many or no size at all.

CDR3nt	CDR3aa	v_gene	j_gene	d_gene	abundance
TGTGCCAGCAGCTTAGTCACACTGAACACTGAAGCTTTCTTT	CASSLVTLNTEAFF	TRBV7-9	TRBJ1-1	NA	NA
TGTGCCAGCACCCAAGGGGGACAGGGGGCTGGTGAGCAGTTCTTC	CASTQGGQGAGEQFF	TRBV7-9	TRBJ2-1	TRBD1	once
TGCGCCAGCAGCCCCAGGGACAGCATGAACACTGAAGCTTTCTTT	CASSPRDSMNTEAFF	TRBV4-1	TRBJ1-1	TRBD1	few
TGTGCCAGCAGCTTAGAGGTACAGGGCAACAAGCTCTACGAGCAGTACTTC	CASSLEVQGNKLYEQYF	TRBV7-8	TRBJ2-7	NA	NA
TGTGCCAGCAGTTTATTGGGCCAGAACACTGAAGCTTTCTTT	CASSLLGQNTEAFF	TRBV27	TRBJ1-1	NA	NA
TGCGCCAGCAGTGAGTCCTTAGCGGGGGCGTTCTCCTACGAGCAGTACTTC	CASSESLAGAFSYEQYF	TRBV10-2	TRBJ2-7	TRBD2	NA
TGTGCCAGCAGTCCGTTTCGCGGCCAGCCCCAGCATTTT	CASSPFRGQPQHF	TRBV27	TRBJ1-5	NA	NA
TGTGCCAGCAGTCGGACAGGTTCGCAGGCTGGCTACACCTTC	CASSRTGSQAGYTF	TRBV2	TRBJ1-2	TRBD1	NA
TGCGCCAGCAGCCAAGTCTTTGCAGGGGGCTACAATGAGCAGTTCTTC	CASSQVFAGGYNEQFF	TRBV4-3	TRBJ2-1	TRBD1	NA
TGTGCCAGAAGCTTGGAGGACACCTCCGAGCAGTACTTC	CARSLEDTSEQYF	TRBV5-3	TRBJ2-7	NA	NA
TGCGCCAGCAGCTTGAGGAGTGTGCGGACTAGCGGGGGCAATGAGCAGTTCTTC	CASSLRSVRTSGGNEQFF	TRBV5-1	TRBJ2-1	TRBD2	NA
TGTGCCAGTAGTCCCCGCCTCAGCTCCTACGAGCAGTACTTC	CASSPRLSSYEQYF	TRBV19	TRBJ2-7	NA	NA
TGCGCCAGCAGCCAAGATGGATCCTCTGGGGCCAACGTCCTGACTTTC	CASSQDGSSGANVLTF	TRBV4-1	TRBJ2-6	NA	medium-sized
TGTGCCAGCAGCTTAGAGGGGGGGAAGGCCCTCCACTTT	CASSLEGGKALHF	TRBV13	TRBJ1-6	NA	NA
TGTGCCAGTAGTACCCACGGGGGTGTTGGTCAGCCCCAGCATTTT	CASSTHGGVGQPQHF	TRBV19	TRBJ1-5	NA	few
TGTGCCAGCAGCTTACCCGGGACAGCCTACGAGCAGTACTTC	CASSLPGTAYEQYF	TRBV5-6	TRBJ2-7	TRBD1	NA
TGTGCCAGCAGTCCGGGCCCCGGATTTGGCTACACCTTC	CASSPGPGFGYTF	TRBV27	TRBJ1-2	NA	medium-sized
TGTGCCAGCAGCGTGGACCCGATTGACACAGATACGCAGTATTTT	CASSVDPIDTDTQYF	TRBV9	TRBJ2-3	NA	few
TGTGCCAGCAGCGAGACGTCCAGGGGTCTTAACTATGGCTACACCTTC	CASSETSRGLNYGYTF	TRBV9	TRBJ1-2	NA	NA
TGTGCCAGCAGCTTGGCGTCTTGGTTGGGGGACACCATATATTTT	CASSLASWLGDTIYF	TRBV5-6	TRBJ1-3	NA	NA
TGTGCCAGCAGTTCCACGGACCTCAAGACCAATGAGCAGTTCTTC	CASSSTDLKTNEQFF	TRBV6-5	TRBJ2-1	NA	NA
TGTGCCAGCAGCTTCGGGCCGCGTATCCAAGAGACCCAGTACTTC	CASSFGPRIQETQYF	TRBV7-2	TRBJ2-5	NA	NA
TGTGCCAGCAGCCAAACCGGGGCGAGGAACACTGAAGCTTTCTTT	CASSQTGARNTEAFF	TRBV2	TRBJ1-1	NA	NA
TGTGCCAGCAGCCCCCGGGACAGTTATAATTCACCCCTCCACTTT	CASSPRDSYNSPLHF	TRBV7-8	TRBJ1-6	TRBD1	few
TGCGCCAGTGAAACCGGGACAGGGACCGGGGAGCTGTTTTTT	CASETGTGTGELFF	TRBV10-1	TRBJ2-2	TRBD1	NA
TGTGCCAGTAGTATAGATATGACAGGGACTGAAAAACTGTTTTTT	CASSIDMTGTEKLFF	TRBV19	TRBJ1-4	TRBD1	NA
TGTGCCAGCAGTGAGATAGCCGGGACAGTGGGCGCGAACACTGAAGCTTTCTTT	CASSEIAGTVGANTEAFF	TRBV2	TRBJ1-1	TRBD1	NA
TGCGCCAGCAGCCATGCGGACAGCATGAACACTGAAGCTTTCTTT	CASSHADSMNTEAFF	TRBV4-3	TRBJ1-1	NA	NA
TGTGCCAGCAGCGCCACCTCCTCTAGCGGGGGCGGTACCGGGGAGCTGTTTTTT	CASSATSSSGGGTGELFF	TRBV11-2	TRBJ2-2	TRBD2	NA
TGTGCCAGCAGCTTAGTCGAAACGGGGTATAGCACAGATACGCAGTATTTT	CASSLVETGYSTDTQYF	TRBV7-2	TRBJ2-3	NA	NA
TGCGCCAGCAGTTTTGGGCAGGGGGCTAGGTACGAGCAGTACTTC	CASSFGQGARYEQYF	TRBV5-1	TRBJ2-7	TRBD1	NA
TGTGCCAGCAGGCTCAATGGTATGTTTAGCACAGATACGCAGTATTTT	CASRLNGMFSTDTQYF	TRBV6-6	TRBJ2-3	NA	once
TGTGCCAGCAAGGAGGAGGGCCTACCCTACGAGCAGTACTTC	CASKEEGLPYEQYF	TRBV5-6	TRBJ2-7	NA	NA
TGTGCCAGCAGCTCCCCCATTACCTGGGGGGGACAGGCATATGGCTACACCTTC	CASSSPITWGGQAYGYTF	TRBV7-2	TRBJ1-2	TRBD1	NA
TGTGCCAGCAGCTTAGGGGGGACAGGAGCGTATGGCTACACCTTC	CASSLGGTGAYGYTF	TRBV7-9	TRBJ1-2	TRBD1	NA
TGTGCCAGTAGTGGGACAGGACCCGAGCAGTACTTC	CASSGTGPEQYF	TRBV19	TRBJ2-7	TRBD1	NA
TGTGCAAGTCGCTTGAGTAGGGACAGGACCACCTACGAGCAGTACTTC	CASRLSRDRTTYEQYF	TRBV12-2	TRBJ2-7	NA	NA
TGTGCCAGCAGCTTAGGGGGGGAGCGAGAAGCTTTCTTT	CASSLGGEREAFF	TRBV11-2	TRBJ1-1	NA	few
TGCGCCAGCAGCTCCCGACAGGGAGGGGAGACCCAGTACTTC	CASSSRQGGETQYF	TRBV5-1	TRBJ2-5	NA	NA
TGTGCCAGTAGTCCTCTAGAACGGGAGAACACTGAAGCTTTCTTT	CASSPLERENTEAFF	TRBV19	TRBJ1-1	NA	NA
TGTGCCAGCAGCTTAGAGGGAAACGAGCAGTACTTC	CASSLEGNEQYF	TRBV13	TRBJ2-7	NA	few
TGTGCCAGCAGCTTCCCGGGGGCTACCTACGAGCAGTACTTC	CASSFPGATYEQYF	TRBV5-5	TRBJ2-7	NA	NA
TGTGCCAGCTCATCCTCCAGCGGGGGGGCGACAGATACGCAGTATTTT	CASSSSSGGATDTQYF	TRBV18	TRBJ2-3	TRBD2	NA
TGCAGCGTTGAAGGATGGGCCACAGGGGGTGGTGGCTATGGCTACACCTTC	CSVEGWATGGGGYGYTF	TRBV29-1	TRBJ1-2	TRBD1	NA
TGTGCCAGCAGCGATGGACAGCCTAATTCACCCCTCCACTTT	CASSDGQPNSPLHF	TRBV5-4	TRBJ1-6	NA	NA
TGTGCCAGCAGCTTAACCGACGGCGGGAACGAGCAGTACTTC	CASSLTDGGNEQYF	TRBV7-9	TRBJ2-7	NA	few
TGTGCCAGCAGCCCCTCGGGGGGGACAGGCTCCTACGAGCAGTACTTC	CASSPSGGTGSYEQYF	TRBV7-8	TRBJ2-7	NA	NA
TGTGCCAGCTCACCGCACAATGAGCAGTTCTTC	CASSPHNEQFF	TRBV18	TRBJ2-1	NA	NA
TGTGCCAGCAGCCCCCGGGACAGGGGGCAGGATGGCTACACCTTC	CASSPRDRGQDGYTF	TRBV7-2	TRBJ1-2	TRBD1	NA
TGTGCCAGCAGCTTGGCAGACTTACCGAACACCGGGGAGCTGTTTTTT	CASSLADLPNTGELFF	TRBV7-9	TRBJ2-2	NA	NA
TGTGCCAGCAGCCACCTTGGGGAGCAAGAGACCCAGTACTTC	CASSHLGEQETQYF	TRBV7-9	TRBJ2-5	NA	NA
TGTGCCAGCAGCCCCGAGTGGTACCAAGAGACCCAGTACTTC	CASSPEWYQETQYF	TRBV5-6	TRBJ2-5	NA	few
TGTGCCAGCAGTCCTTTGGACAGGGGTGGGGGAGAAGCGTACTTC	CASSPLDRGGGEAYF	TRBV6-5	TRBJ2-7	TRBD1	NA
TGCGCCAGCAGCCAAGATCCACTCGGGGACGAGCAGTACTTC	CASSQDPLGDEQYF	TRBV5-1	TRBJ2-7	NA	NA
TGTGCCAGCAGCCCACATGCGGGGTGGGCAGAGACCCAGTACTTC	CASSPHAGWAETQYF	TRBV7-9	TRBJ2-5	NA	NA